This record concerns one TCR beta chain sequence. Its antigen is still unknown. This sample is part of a study of regulatory and conventional T cells in RAG deficiency. The assay was immunoSEQ multiplex PCR, and TCRdb's table has in-frame clones only and misses some. Of fewer than 35,000 clones in the sample, more than 80% were seen once. Findings and caveats of the study: In Omenn syndrome, sorted "Tregs" may be peripherally activated cells. Patient subsets had shorter CDR3s; Omenn Treg-Tconv overlap exceeded 90%.

V gave up 6 bases and J gave up 12 bases, with 18 bases separating them. CDR3 size: 14 residues. CDR1 is MDHEN and CDR2 is SYDVKM in the germline V gene. The sample also formed part of further work on regulatory T cells. Per that study: Amplification used 52 TRBV primers and 13 TRBJ primers.

The chain is built from TRBV28 and TRBJ1-6; D gene ambiguous. The sample taken for sequencing was CD8+ T cells sorted from blood. This TCR was recovered from a human donor in good health. This CDR3 is CASSLPYTLLPLHF. The DNA for the CDR3 is TGTGCCAGCAGCTTACCCTATACTCTTTTACCCCTCCACTTT.